Listed below are T cell receptor beta chains from one sample, sequenced in a study of CD8 T cells in Susac syndrome. TCRdb reanalysed the immunoSEQ multiplex PCR reads using MiXCR and keeps one entry per CDR3 protein. The sample carries some 200,000 distinct CDR3 sequences, 85% to 95% recorded once. The sample comprised CD8+ T cells from PBMCs. The receptors shown here come from a human donor with Susac syndrome. CDR3s include the opening cysteine and the closing phenylalanine or tryptophan. Fields, in order: CDR3 DNA, CDR3 protein, V gene, J gene, D gene, clone size, CDR3 length. The D gene is left open where the match is weak. Clone size is not always given. Where it is, it says once, few, many or a class for expanded clones.

CDR3nt: TGTGCCACCAGCCGGTGGGGTGGCGCCACAGATACGCAGTATTTT; CDR3aa: CATSRWGGATDTQYF; v_gene: TRBV15; j_gene: TRBJ2-3; d_gene: NA; abundance: NA; len: 15
CDR3nt: TGTGCCAGCAGCGAGGCCGGGACAGGGCTGTATGGCTACACCTTC; CDR3aa: CASSEAGTGLYGYTF; v_gene: TRBV5-6; j_gene: TRBJ1-2; d_gene: TRBD1; abundance: NA; len: 15
CDR3nt: TGCAGTGCTCCCGAGGACCGGGACAGGATTTATGGCTACACCTTC; CDR3aa: CSAPEDRDRIYGYTF; v_gene: TRBV20-1; j_gene: TRBJ1-2; d_gene: TRBD1; abundance: NA; len: 15
CDR3nt: TGTGCCAGCAGCCAAGAGCCCGACACAGATACGCAGTATTTT; CDR3aa: CASSQEPDTDTQYF; v_gene: TRBV3-1; j_gene: TRBJ2-3; d_gene: NA; abundance: NA; len: 14
CDR3nt: TGTGCCAGCACCACCGACAGGCCCATGGCCTCTGGGGCCAACGTCCTGACTTTC; CDR3aa: CASTTDRPMASGANVLTF; v_gene: TRBV27; j_gene: TRBJ2-6; d_gene: NA; abundance: NA; len: 18
CDR3nt: TGTGCCAGCAGTTTGACAGGGCGAACTGAAGCTTTCTTT; CDR3aa: CASSLTGRTEAFF; v_gene: TRBV27; j_gene: TRBJ1-1; d_gene: TRBD1; abundance: few; len: 13
CDR3nt: TGTGCCAGCAGCCGGGCGGAAGCCTACGAGCAGTACTTC; CDR3aa: CASSRAEAYEQYF; v_gene: TRBV3-1; j_gene: TRBJ2-7; d_gene: NA; abundance: once; len: 13
CDR3nt: TGTGCCAGCACACCGGGACAGGGAGGGCATCAGCCCCAGCATTTT; CDR3aa: CASTPGQGGHQPQHF; v_gene: TRBV2; j_gene: TRBJ1-5; d_gene: TRBD1; abundance: once; len: 15
CDR3nt: TGTGCCAGCAGTTCCCTTCGGGGCCCCAATGAGCAGTTCTTC; CDR3aa: CASSSLRGPNEQFF; v_gene: TRBV28; j_gene: TRBJ2-1; d_gene: NA; abundance: NA; len: 14
CDR3nt: TGTGCCAGCAGTTTGAGCTTTGGACAACGTCGCTACGAGCAGTACTTC; CDR3aa: CASSLSFGQRRYEQYF; v_gene: TRBV12-3/TRBV12-4; j_gene: TRBJ2-7; d_gene: NA; abundance: NA; len: 16
CDR3nt: TGTGCCAGCAGTTTAGACCGGGACCTGAACACTGAAGCTTTCTTT; CDR3aa: CASSLDRDLNTEAFF; v_gene: TRBV12-3/TRBV12-4; j_gene: TRBJ1-1; d_gene: NA; abundance: NA; len: 15
CDR3nt: TGTGCCAGCAGCCCGAGACAGGGGATGTCGGACAATGAGCAGTTCTTC; CDR3aa: CASSPRQGMSDNEQFF; v_gene: TRBV9; j_gene: TRBJ2-1; d_gene: TRBD1; abundance: once; len: 16
CDR3nt: TGCAGCGTTGAAAGCCTCAAGGGTGAGCAGTTCTTC; CDR3aa: CSVESLKGEQFF; v_gene: TRBV29-1; j_gene: TRBJ2-1; d_gene: NA; abundance: NA; len: 12
CDR3nt: TGCGCCAGCAGCCAAGTAGTCACTAGCAGATACAATGAGCAGTTCTTC; CDR3aa: CASSQVVTSRYNEQFF; v_gene: TRBV4-1; j_gene: TRBJ2-1; d_gene: NA; abundance: NA; len: 16
CDR3nt: TGCAGTGCTAGAGAGTCGGGGGAGGGTCAGCCCCAGCATTTT; CDR3aa: CSARESGEGQPQHF; v_gene: TRBV20-1; j_gene: TRBJ1-5; d_gene: NA; abundance: NA; len: 14
CDR3nt: TGCGCCAGCAGACCCATCGGGGCAGATACGCAGTATTTT; CDR3aa: CASRPIGADTQYF; v_gene: TRBV5-1; j_gene: TRBJ2-3; d_gene: NA; abundance: NA; len: 13
CDR3nt: TGTGCCAGCAGCGGGGAGGGCTCTGGGGCCAACGTCCTGACTTTC; CDR3aa: CASSGEGSGANVLTF; v_gene: TRBV7-9; j_gene: TRBJ2-6; d_gene: TRBD2; abundance: NA; len: 15
CDR3nt: TGCAGGCCCGGTGGGGACAGGGGGCCGTCAAGCGGCTACACCTTC; CDR3aa: CRPGGDRGPSSGYTF; v_gene: TRBV20-1; j_gene: TRBJ1-2; d_gene: TRBD1; abundance: NA; len: 15
CDR3nt: TGTGCCAGTACACGGACAGGGACGGACTATGGCTACACCTTC; CDR3aa: CASTRTGTDYGYTF; v_gene: TRBV19; j_gene: TRBJ1-2; d_gene: TRBD1; abundance: NA; len: 14
CDR3nt: TGTGCCAGCAGTGAAGGGCACTTGCGGGGGCGCACTGAAGCTTTCTTT; CDR3aa: CASSEGHLRGRTEAFF; v_gene: TRBV6-1; j_gene: TRBJ1-1; d_gene: NA; abundance: once; len: 16
CDR3nt: TGTGCCAGTAAGGACGGAAGCTCCTACGAGCAGTACTTC; CDR3aa: CASKDGSSYEQYF; v_gene: TRBV27; j_gene: TRBJ2-7; d_gene: NA; abundance: NA; len: 13
CDR3nt: TGTGCCAGCAGCGTAGATGGTAGCGGAACAGATACGCAGTATTTT; CDR3aa: CASSVDGSGTDTQYF; v_gene: TRBV9; j_gene: TRBJ2-3; d_gene: NA; abundance: NA; len: 15
CDR3nt: TGTGCCAGCAGCCAGACTAGTGACGGCTCCTACGAGCAGTACTTC; CDR3aa: CASSQTSDGSYEQYF; v_gene: TRBV4-2; j_gene: TRBJ2-7; d_gene: NA; abundance: NA; len: 15
CDR3nt: TGCGCCAGCAGCCAAGTAAAAGGGTGGGATAAGTACTTC; CDR3aa: CASSQVKGWDKYF; v_gene: TRBV4-1; j_gene: TRBJ2-7; d_gene: NA; abundance: NA; len: 13
CDR3nt: TGCAGTGCTAGAGGTATAACAGGGTCTCTCTACGAGCAGTACTTC; CDR3aa: CSARGITGSLYEQYF; v_gene: TRBV20-1; j_gene: TRBJ2-7; d_gene: NA; abundance: NA; len: 15
CDR3nt: TGCAGCGTTAACACCAATAACAATGAGCAGTTCTTC; CDR3aa: CSVNTNNNEQFF; v_gene: TRBV29-1; j_gene: TRBJ2-1; d_gene: NA; abundance: NA; len: 12
CDR3nt: TGCAGTGCTAACTCCGAGAGCTCCTACAATGAGCAGTTCTTC; CDR3aa: CSANSESSYNEQFF; v_gene: TRBV20-1; j_gene: TRBJ2-1; d_gene: NA; abundance: NA; len: 14
CDR3nt: TGTGCCAGTCGAGCAGGAAATTCACCCCTCCACTTT; CDR3aa: CASRAGNSPLHF; v_gene: TRBV19; j_gene: TRBJ1-6; d_gene: NA; abundance: once; len: 12
CDR3nt: TGTGCCAGCAGCCCCCGGGACAGGGTCTCCTACGAGCAGTACTTC; CDR3aa: CASSPRDRVSYEQYF; v_gene: TRBV11-2; j_gene: TRBJ2-7; d_gene: TRBD1; abundance: once; len: 15
CDR3nt: TGCGCCAGCAGCCACGCTGACTCGAGAAGCGGGAATGAGCAGTTCTTC; CDR3aa: CASSHADSRSGNEQFF; v_gene: TRBV4-1; j_gene: TRBJ2-1; d_gene: NA; abundance: NA; len: 16
CDR3nt: TGCGCCAGCAGCCAGAAATACTCGGACCTGAACACTGAAGCTTTCTTT; CDR3aa: CASSQKYSDLNTEAFF; v_gene: TRBV4-1; j_gene: TRBJ1-1; d_gene: NA; abundance: NA; len: 16
CDR3nt: TGTGCCAGCAGTGAAGGCAGGGGCCGGGACGAGCAGTACTTC; CDR3aa: CASSEGRGRDEQYF; v_gene: TRBV6-1; j_gene: TRBJ2-7; d_gene: NA; abundance: once; len: 14
CDR3nt: TGTGCCAGCAGTCGGACTAGCGGGATCGGGGAGCTGTTTTTT; CDR3aa: CASSRTSGIGELFF; v_gene: TRBV12-3/TRBV12-4; j_gene: TRBJ2-2; d_gene: TRBD2; abundance: NA; len: 14
CDR3nt: TGCAGTGCTAGGGATATAGCGGGAGGGAGAAATGAGCAGTTCTTC; CDR3aa: CSARDIAGGRNEQFF; v_gene: TRBV20-1; j_gene: TRBJ2-1; d_gene: TRBD2; abundance: NA; len: 15
CDR3nt: TGTGCCACCTTTGACCCGAGGGCCTATGGCTACACCTTC; CDR3aa: CATFDPRAYGYTF; v_gene: TRBV24-1; j_gene: TRBJ1-2; d_gene: NA; abundance: NA; len: 13
CDR3nt: TGTGCCAGCAGTTTTGGAGGGGATACGCAGTATTTT; CDR3aa: CASSFGGDTQYF; v_gene: TRBV12-3/TRBV12-4; j_gene: TRBJ2-3; d_gene: NA; abundance: few; len: 12
CDR3nt: TGTGCCTGGAGCCACCGAGGACAGGGAAATTCACCCCTCCACTTT; CDR3aa: CAWSHRGQGNSPLHF; v_gene: TRBV30; j_gene: TRBJ1-6; d_gene: TRBD1; abundance: NA; len: 15